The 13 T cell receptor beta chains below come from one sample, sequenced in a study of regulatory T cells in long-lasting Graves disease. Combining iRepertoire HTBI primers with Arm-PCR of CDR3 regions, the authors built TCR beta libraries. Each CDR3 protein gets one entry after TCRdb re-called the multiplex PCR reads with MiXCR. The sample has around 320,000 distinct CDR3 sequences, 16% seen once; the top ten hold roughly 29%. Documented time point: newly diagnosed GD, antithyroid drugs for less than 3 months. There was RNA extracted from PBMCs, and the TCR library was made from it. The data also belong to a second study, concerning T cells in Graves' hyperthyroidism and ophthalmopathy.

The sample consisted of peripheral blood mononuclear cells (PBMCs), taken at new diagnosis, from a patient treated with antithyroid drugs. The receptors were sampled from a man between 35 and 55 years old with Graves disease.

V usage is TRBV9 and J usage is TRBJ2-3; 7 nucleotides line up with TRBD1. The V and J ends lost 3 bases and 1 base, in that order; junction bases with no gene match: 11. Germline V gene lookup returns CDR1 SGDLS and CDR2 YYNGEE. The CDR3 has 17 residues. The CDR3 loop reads CASSAQRQGFRTDTQYF. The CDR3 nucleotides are TGTGCCAGCAGCGCGCAAAGACAGGGTTTTCGCACAGATACGCAGTATTTT.

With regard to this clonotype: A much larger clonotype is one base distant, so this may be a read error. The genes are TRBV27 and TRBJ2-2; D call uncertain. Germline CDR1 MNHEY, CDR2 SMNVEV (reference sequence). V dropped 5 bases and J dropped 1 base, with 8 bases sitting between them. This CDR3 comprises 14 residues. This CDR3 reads CASSGNMNTGELFF. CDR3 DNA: TGTGCCAGCAGTGGCAATATGAACACCGGGGAGCTGTTTTTT.

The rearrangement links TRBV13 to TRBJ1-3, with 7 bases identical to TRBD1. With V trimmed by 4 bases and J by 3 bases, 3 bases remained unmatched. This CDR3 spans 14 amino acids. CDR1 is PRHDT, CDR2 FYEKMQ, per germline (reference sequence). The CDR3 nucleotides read TGTGCCAGCAGCTGGTGGACAGGTGGAAACACCATATATTTT. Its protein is CASSWWTGGNTIYF.

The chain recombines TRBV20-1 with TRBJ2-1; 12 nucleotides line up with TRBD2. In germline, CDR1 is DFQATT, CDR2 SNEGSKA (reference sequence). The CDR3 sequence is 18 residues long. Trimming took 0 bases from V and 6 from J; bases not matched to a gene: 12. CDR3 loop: CSARDPNLAGGLFNEQFF. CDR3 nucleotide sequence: TGCAGTGCTAGAGATCCGAACCTAGCGGGGGGGCTTTTCAATGAGCAGTTCTTC.

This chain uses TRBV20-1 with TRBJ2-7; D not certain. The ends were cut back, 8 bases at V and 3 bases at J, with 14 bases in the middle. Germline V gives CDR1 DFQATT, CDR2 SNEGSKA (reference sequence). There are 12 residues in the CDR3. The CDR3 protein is CSTRVPHYEQYF. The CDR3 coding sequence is TGCAGTACACGGGTACCACACTACGAGCAGTACTTC.

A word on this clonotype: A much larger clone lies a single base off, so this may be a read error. The CDR3 region has the DNA TGTGCCAGCAGTTGCTCGAGAGGGTTCAATCAGCCCCAGCATTTT. This gives the protein CASSCSRGFNQPQHF. The chain carries TRBV6-6 and TRBJ1-5; D remains ambiguous. Germline lookup yields CDR1 MNHNY and CDR2 SVGAGI (reference sequence). The CDR3 sequence is 15 residues long. V shed 4 bases and J shed 3 bases, with 13 bases lying between them.

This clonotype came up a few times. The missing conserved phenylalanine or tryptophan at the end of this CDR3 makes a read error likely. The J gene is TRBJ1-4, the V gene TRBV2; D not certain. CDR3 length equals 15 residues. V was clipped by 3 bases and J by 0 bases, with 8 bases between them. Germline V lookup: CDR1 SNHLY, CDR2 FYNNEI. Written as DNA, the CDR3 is TGTGCCAGCAGTGAGTACGGTGCAACTAATGAAAAACTGTTTTCT. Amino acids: CASSEYGATNEKLFS.

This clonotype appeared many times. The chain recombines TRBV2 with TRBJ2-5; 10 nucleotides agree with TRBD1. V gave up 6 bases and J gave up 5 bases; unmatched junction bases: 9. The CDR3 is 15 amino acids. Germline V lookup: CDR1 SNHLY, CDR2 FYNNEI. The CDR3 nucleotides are TGTGCCAGCAGCGCTGGACAGGGGGTCGGGGAGACCCAGTACTTC. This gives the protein CASSAGQGVGETQYF.

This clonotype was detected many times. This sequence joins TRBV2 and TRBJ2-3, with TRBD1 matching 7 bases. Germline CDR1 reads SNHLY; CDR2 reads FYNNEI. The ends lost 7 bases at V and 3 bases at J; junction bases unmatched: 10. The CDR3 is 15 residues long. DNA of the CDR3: TGTGCCAGCAATTCGGACAGGTTAGCAACAGATACGCAGTATTTT. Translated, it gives CASNSDRLATDTQYF.

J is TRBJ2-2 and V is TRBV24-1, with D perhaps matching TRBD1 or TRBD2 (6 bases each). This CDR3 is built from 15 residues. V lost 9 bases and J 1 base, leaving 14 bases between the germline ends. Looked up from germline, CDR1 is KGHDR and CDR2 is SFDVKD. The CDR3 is CATGGTPLNTGELFF. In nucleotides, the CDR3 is TGTGCCACCGGAGGGACACCCCTGAACACCGGGGAGCTGTTTTTT.

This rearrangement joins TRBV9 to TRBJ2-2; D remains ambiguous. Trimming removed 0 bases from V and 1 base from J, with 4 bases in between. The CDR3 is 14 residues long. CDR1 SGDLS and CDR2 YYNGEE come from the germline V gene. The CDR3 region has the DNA TGTGCCAGCAGCGTAGGGGGGAACACCGGGGAGCTGTTTTTT. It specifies CASSVGGNTGELFF.

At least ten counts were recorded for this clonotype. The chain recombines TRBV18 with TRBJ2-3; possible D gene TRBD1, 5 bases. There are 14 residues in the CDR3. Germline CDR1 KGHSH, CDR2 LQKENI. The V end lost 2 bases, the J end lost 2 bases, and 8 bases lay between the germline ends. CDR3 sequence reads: CASSPAGNTDTQYF. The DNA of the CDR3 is TGTGCCAGCTCACCAGCAGGGAACACAGATACGCAGTATTTT.

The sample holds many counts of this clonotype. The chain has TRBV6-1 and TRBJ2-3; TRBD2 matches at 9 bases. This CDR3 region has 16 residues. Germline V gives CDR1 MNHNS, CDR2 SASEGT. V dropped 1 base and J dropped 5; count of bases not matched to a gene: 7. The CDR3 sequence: CASSEVEAGGRDTQYF. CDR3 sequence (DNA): TGTGCCAGCAGTGAAGTAGAGGCGGGGGGGAGAGATACGCAGTATTTT.